The 13 T cell receptor beta chains given below trace back to one sample, sequenced in a study of beta chain features in type 1 diabetes. The authors reverse transcribed all of the isolated RNA, so sequencing captured expressed TCRB transcripts. Assay: immunoSEQ multiplex PCR; the TCRdb copy retains only in-frame clones and omits some. The table lists some 170,000 clones, approximately 62% of them singletons. Antigen specificity for these receptors is unknown. Findings and caveats of the study: Patients with Type 1 diabetes showed moderately but significantly shorter TCRB CDR3s in all four CD4+ subsets.

Sequencing was done on a sample of naive CD4+ T cells from blood. All receptors come from a man aged 25 to 40 with type 1 diabetes.

The gene calls are TRBV6-5 and TRBJ2-1, with 7 positions matching TRBD1. The germline CDR1 and CDR2 sequences are MNHEY and SVGAGI. This CDR3 has 15 residues. V gave up 6 bases and J gave up 7 bases; unmatched junction bases: 12. Here the CDR3 reads CASRASGTAYNEQFF. CDR3 DNA sequence: TGTGCCAGCAGGGCCTCAGGGACAGCATATAATGAGCAGTTCTTC.

The chain joins TRBV4-3 to TRBJ2-7; TRBD1 aligns across 8 bases. The CDR3 has 18 residues. Germline V gives CDR1 LGHNA, CDR2 YSLEER. V trimming: 0 bases; J trimming: 2 bases; junction bases outside the gene matches: 12. DNA for the CDR3: TGCGCCAGCAGCCAAGATCGGCGCAGGGGACAGGCCCCCTACGAGCAGTACTTC. Translated, it gives CASSQDRRRGQAPYEQYF.

The CDR3 loop reads CAWTSGQETQYF. DNA for the CDR3: TGTGCCTGGACTAGCGGTCAAGAGACCCAGTACTTC. The V gene is TRBV30, the J gene TRBJ2-5; 7 nucleotides align to TRBD2. Germline CDR1 GTSNPN, CDR2 SVGIG (reference sequence). Losses at the gene ends were 4 bases for V and 2 bases for J; bases not matched to a gene: 1. The CDR3 contains 12 residues.

CDR3 sequence reads: CASSLGVAQYF. The CDR3 nucleotides read TGTGCCAGCAGCTTAGGGGTGGCCCAGTACTTC. The chain is built from TRBV11-2 and TRBJ2-5; D is uncertain. The germline CDR1 and CDR2 sequences are SGHAT and FQNNGV. This CDR3 has 11 residues. Trimming took off 1 base at V and 9 bases at J, with 6 bases between the two ends.

The gene calls are TRBV7-6 and TRBJ2-7; 11 nucleotides match TRBD2. Germline trimming cut 5 bases from V and 2 bases from J; bases unmatched to any gene: 2. Germline V gene sequence: CDR1 SGHVS, CDR2 FNYEAQ. The length of the CDR3 is 14 residues. CDR3 sequence: CASSLGLAAYEQYF. The CDR3 DNA reads TGTGCCAGCAGCCTGGGACTAGCGGCCTACGAGCAGTACTTC.

This chain links TRBV28 with TRBJ2-7; 12 bases align to TRBD1. J was trimmed by 7 bases and V by 6 bases; bases with no gene match: 10. Germline CDR1 is MDHEN and CDR2 is SYDVKM. CDR3 size: 15 residues. The CDR3 loop reads CASSQQPGQGAEQYF. DNA of the CDR3: TGTGCCAGCAGCCAACAGCCGGGACAGGGGGCTGAGCAGTACTTC.

The chain joins TRBV2 to TRBJ2-1; 9 bases agree with TRBD1. Trimming cost V 7 bases and J 1 base; bases outside gene matches: 2. The CDR3 extends over 14 amino acids. Germline CDR1 is SNHLY and CDR2 is FYNNEI. The CDR3 protein is CASNRGPSYNEQFF. The DNA for the CDR3 is TGTGCCAGCAACAGGGGGCCGTCCTACAATGAGCAGTTCTTC.

The chain uses TRBV7-2 and TRBJ2-5, with 13 bases identical to TRBD2. The CDR3 has 17 amino acids. CDR1 and CDR2 (germline): SGHTA, FQGNSA. Germline trimming cut 4 bases from V and 2 bases from J; bases unmatched to any gene: 7. CDR3 residues: CASSSRRTSGGQETQYF. Written as DNA, the CDR3 is TGTGCCAGCAGCTCCAGAAGGACTAGCGGGGGACAAGAGACCCAGTACTTC.

This rearrangement joins TRBV25-1 to TRBJ1-5; D not certain. Germline values: CDR1 MGHDK, CDR2 SYGVNS. V lost 3 bases and J 8 bases, leaving 8 bases between the germline ends. The CDR3 has 12 residues. The CDR3 spells CASSEEREPQHF. CDR3 coding DNA: TGTGCCAGCAGTGAGGAGAGAGAGCCCCAGCATTTT.

This clone was detected only a few times. The chain couples TRBV27 to TRBJ2-3, with TRBD2 identical over 9 bases. V lost 7 bases and J lost 1; bases outside the gene matches: 9. In germline, CDR1 is MNHEY, CDR2 SMNVEV (reference sequence). The CDR3 runs to 16 residues. The CDR3 bases are TGTGCCAGCACCTCCAGCAGACTAGCGGGCACAGATACGCAGTATTTT. Translated: CASTSSRLAGTDTQYF.

The chain is built from TRBV29-1 and TRBJ2-1, with D perhaps given as TRBD1 or TRBD2 (5 bases each). Germline-derived CDR1 and CDR2 are SQVTM and ANQGSEA. This CDR3 has 15 residues. Trimming left V 3 bases short and J 5 bases short, with 17 bases between. CDR3 amino acids: CSVDRLGRKDNEQFF. CDR3 nucleotides: TGCAGCGTTGATAGGTTGGGACGGAAAGACAATGAGCAGTTCTTC.

The DNA of the CDR3 is TGCAGTGCTAGACCCCTCTATGAGCAGTTCTTC. It encodes CSARPLYEQFF. This chain uses TRBV20-1 with TRBJ2-1; D gene uncertain. The V end was cut by 2 bases, the J end by 8 bases, with 7 bases between. The CDR3 spans 11 residues. From germline, CDR1 is DFQATT and CDR2 SNEGSKA (reference sequence).

J is TRBJ2-7 and V is TRBV11-2, with D possibly being TRBD2 (6 bases). Germline assignment: CDR1 SGHAT and CDR2 FQNNGV. The V and J ends lost 4 bases and 0 bases respectively, with 16 bases between them. The CDR3 is made up of 16 amino acids. CDR3 in amino acids: CASSSSRGARSYEQYF. The CDR3, as DNA: TGTGCCAGCAGCTCCTCCCGCGGGGCCCGCTCCTACGAGCAGTACTTC.